This TCR beta chain was captured in a study of T cells in women clearing cervical HPV infection. Data came from immunoSEQ multiplex PCR; TCRdb stores just in-frame clones and leaves some out. With tens of thousands of clones in the sample, the ten largest clones hold roughly 9.1%. What was sequenced was blood buffy coat. The sequence was collected from a woman between 18 and 69 years old with a cervical HPV16 infection that either progressed to CIN3+ or cleared (not recorded which).

The sequenced part of the CDR3 DNA is TGTGCCAGCAGCCCGAGGTCCGGGGATAGCGAG. Amino acids: CASSPRSGDSE. The whole CDR3 sequence is CASSPRSGDSEQYF. The genes are TRBV11-3 and TRBJ2-7, with D tentatively TRBD2 (5 bases). The read comes to an end 3 residues before the CDR3 does, leaving the germline J gene to fill in the end. The V gene lost 5 bases and the J gene lost 6 bases, with 17 bases spanning the gap. Germline CDR1 SGHNT, CDR2 YENEEA. The CDR3 is 14 amino acids.